The TCR beta chain under discussion was sequenced for a study of vaccination effects on CD4 cells after COVID-19 (dated by TCRdb to between 2020 and 2023). Describing the broader study: Post-vaccine samples across the study were collected a median of 72 days after the second dose, with a range of 14 to 241. In both COVID-19 convalescent patients and infection-naive vaccine recipients, the study compared SARS-CoV-2 spike-specific CD4+ TCR repertoires from before mRNA vaccination with those from after it. Altogether, roughly 10 COVID-19 convalescent patients and 4 SARS-CoV-2-naive healthy vaccine recipients made up the full study. Cultures from other donors in the study were sequenced with the Oncomine TCR Beta short-read assay on an Illumina iSeq 100.

Turning to this clone: Its antigen is not yet known. There are no base qualities to consult, and no much larger clone falls within one base.

Findings and caveats that apply to the study as a whole: The study was limited by a small number of convalescent patients, and early post-infection timepoints were lacking. In healthy vaccine recipients, vaccine-induced clones were almost all SARS-CoV-2 mono-reactive, with only 1 of 255 being cross-reactive with common cold coronaviruses. Both infection-induced and vaccine-induced clones contracted markedly at late post-vaccination timepoints, which is consistent with waning T cell responses.

The CDR3, from cysteine to phenylalanine, totals 15 residues. CDR3 DNA is the only sequence kept; it has 45 bases, read in frame from the first base. Relative to germline, V is 6 bases shorter and J is 3 bases shorter, with 15 bases between their ends. According to the germline V gene (reference sequence), CDR1 reads MNHEY and CDR2 reads SMNVEV. The ViraFEST assay stimulated PBMC with viral peptide pools and then used TCR sequencing to identify antigen-specific CD4+ T cell clonotypes by expansion. After roughly 11 days of culture, CD4+ T cells were isolated with the EasySep CD4+ T cell isolation kit. Two doses of either the BNT162b2 or the mRNA-1273 mRNA SARS-CoV-2 vaccine were administered to participants. The absence of prior SARS-CoV-2 infection in healthy vaccine recipients was confirmed by negative nucleocapsid antibodies before and after vaccination. About 1.8 million PBMC per well were cultured with approximately 10 ug/ml peptides in IMDM containing roughly 5% human AB serum, approximately 9.9 IU/ml IL-2 and gentamicin. On days 3 and 7, half of the culture medium was replaced with fresh IL-2-containing medium. Unless noted otherwise, every peptide stimulation condition was cultured in triplicate wells. Using Ficoll-Paque Plus gradient centrifugation, PBMC were separated from whole blood and then either used fresh or cryopreserved at -140C. The overlapping peptide pools covered the spike proteins of SARS-CoV-2 as well as those of the common cold coronaviruses HCoV-NL63, HCoV-OC43 and HCoV-229E. Genomic DNA was extracted from cultured CD4+ T cells with the QIAamp micro DNA kit.

Library preparation was by the immunoSEQ multiplex PCR assay. DNA from the cultured and isolated CD4+ T cells underwent TCR beta CDR3 sequencing. Concerning the study's data processing: Non-productive TCR sequences were discarded, and reads were trimmed to the CDR3 region, with only CDR3s of 7 or more amino acids retained. The MANAFEST web app was used to identify antigen-specific clonotypes by comparing expansion in peptide wells with expansion in reference cultures. Positive clones required FDR<0.05 expansion versus reference and all other wells, odds ratio above 5, and frequency above 0.1% in two replicate wells. A clonotype was called cross-reactive if it was significantly expanded both in SARS-CoV-2 spike wells and in at least one common cold coronavirus spike condition. Using the stringdist R package, CDR3 similarity was measured by Levenshtein distance, and unrooted trees were constructed with ape in R 3.6.1. This is the immuneACCESS table as TCRdb keeps it, with only in-frame sequences that have V and J called. A part of the clones is gone; compared with another copy, unresolved V genes explain less than half, and the rest is unexplained. V and J calls and clone size are those listed in that table; D and trimming were worked out from the DNA. In this sample the table shows about 80,000 clones, around 77% of which occur a single time. The ten largest clones capture roughly 1.1% of the sample.

The sample consisted of CD4+ T cells from PBMCs cultured with HCoV-OC43 spike peptides, taken after COVID-19 vaccination. Read against the paper, the sample's cell subset or site label means: HCoV-OC43 spike overlapping peptide pool stimulation. Recombination connected TRBV27 to TRBJ1-5, with no reliable assignment of the D segment. This clonotype originated in a human donor who received a COVID-19 vaccine. The CDR3 loop reads CASRGDRRDNQPQHF. The sequence in DNA is TGTGCCAGCAGGGGAGACCGGAGGGACAATCAGCCCCAGCATTTT.